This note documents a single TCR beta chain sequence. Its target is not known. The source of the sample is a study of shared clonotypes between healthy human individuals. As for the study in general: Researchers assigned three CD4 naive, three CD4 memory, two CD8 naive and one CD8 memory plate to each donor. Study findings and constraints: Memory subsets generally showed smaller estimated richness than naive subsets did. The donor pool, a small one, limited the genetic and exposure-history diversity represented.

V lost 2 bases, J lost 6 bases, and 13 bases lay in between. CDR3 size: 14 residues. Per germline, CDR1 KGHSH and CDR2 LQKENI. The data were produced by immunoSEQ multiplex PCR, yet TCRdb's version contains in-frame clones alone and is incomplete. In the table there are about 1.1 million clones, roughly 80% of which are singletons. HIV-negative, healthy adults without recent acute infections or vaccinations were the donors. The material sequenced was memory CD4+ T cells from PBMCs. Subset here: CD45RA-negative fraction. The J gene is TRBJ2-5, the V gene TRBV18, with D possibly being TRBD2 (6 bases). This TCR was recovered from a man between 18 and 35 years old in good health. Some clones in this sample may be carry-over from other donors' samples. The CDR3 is CASSPVADMKTQYF. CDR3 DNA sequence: TGTGCCAGCTCACCAGTAGCGGATATGAAGACCCAGTACTTC.